The 28 T cell receptor beta chains reported below all come from one sample, sequenced in a study of T cell changes during pregnancy in multiple sclerosis. This table comes from immunoSEQ multiplex PCR, and its TCRdb copy is limited to in-frame clones, with some not included. The sample shows around 110,000 clones, around 92% of them seen only once. The sample in question was peripheral blood, obtained after pregnancy. These receptors all stem from a female donor with multiple sclerosis, enrolled in a pregnancy study.

This rearrangement joins TRBV14 to TRBJ2-1; 10 positions agree with TRBD1. J lost 7 bases, V lost 6 bases, and 9 bases had no gene match. The CDR3 extends over 15 amino acids. In germline, CDR1 is SGHDN, CDR2 FVKESK. The CDR3 spells CASSAGTGVRNEQFF. In DNA, the CDR3 is TGTGCCAGCAGTGCCGGGACAGGGGTTAGGAATGAGCAGTTCTTC.

The rearrangement joins TRBV30 to TRBJ1-3; 9 positions agree with TRBD1. With 3 bases clipped from V and 0 bases from J, the junction kept 0 bases outside the gene matches. Looked up from germline, CDR1 is GTSNPN and CDR2 is SVGIG (reference sequence). The CDR3 is 14 residues long. CDR3 sequence reads: CAWRGQGSGNTIYF. CDR3 coding DNA: TGTGCCTGGAGGGGACAGGGCTCTGGAAACACCATATATTTT.

J is TRBJ1-2 and V is TRBV5-1; 8 nucleotides agree with TRBD1. The ends lost 0 bases at V and 2 bases at J; junction bases unmatched: 3. CDR1 is SGHRS and CDR2 is YFSETQ in the germline V gene. CDR3 length equals 15 residues. CDR3 protein: CASSLATGGNYGYTF. CDR3 coding DNA: TGCGCCAGCAGCTTGGCCACAGGGGGGAACTATGGCTACACCTTC.

The chain uses TRBV29-1 and TRBJ2-5; 10 bases are a match to TRBD1. V trimming: 6 bases; J trimming: 5 bases; junction bases outside the gene matches: 6. This CDR3 contains 13 residues. Germline CDR1 is SQVTM and CDR2 is ANQGSEA. In DNA, the CDR3 is TGCAGCGTAAGACAGGGGGCTGGGGAGACCCAGTACTTC. Translation gives CSVRQGAGETQYF. The complete variable domain, with remaining parts taken from reference TRBV29-1 and TRBJ2-5, reads SAVISQKPSRDICQRGTSLTIQCQVDSQVTMMFWYRQQPGQSLTLIATANQGSEATYESGFVIDKFPISRPNLTFSTLTVSNMSPEDSSIYLCSVRQGAGETQYFGPGTRLLVL.

This chain links TRBV18 with TRBJ2-7; TRBD1 matches at 7 bases. The J segment lost 1 base and the V segment lost 3 bases, leaving 12 bases of the junction unmatched. The CDR3 is made up of 17 amino acids. The germline CDR1 and CDR2 sequences are KGHSH and LQKENI. This chain's CDR3 is CASSPRQRTGLSYEQYF. CDR3 bases: TGTGCCAGCTCACCCAGACAGCGGACAGGCTTATCCTACGAGCAGTACTTC.

The rearrangement joins TRBV18 to TRBJ1-1, with D unclear. Germline V lookup: CDR1 KGHSH, CDR2 LQKENI. The CDR3 extends over 13 amino acids. V shed 6 bases and J shed 4 bases, with 12 bases lying between them. CDR3 nucleotides: TGTGCCAGCTCGACCGACACGGTCACTGAAGCTTTCTTT. Protein product: CASSTDTVTEAFF.

As DNA, the CDR3 is TGTGCCAGCAGCCCCCTCGGACAGATGAACACTGAAGCTTTCTTT. Its protein product is CASSPLGQMNTEAFF. The rearrangement uses TRBV11-2 and TRBJ1-1, with D possibly matching TRBD1 (6 bases). The CDR3 loop spans 15 amino acids. V was shortened by 5 bases and J by 0 bases, with 13 bases between the two germline ends. Germline V lookup: CDR1 SGHAT, CDR2 FQNNGV.

This chain links TRBV19 with TRBJ2-5, with D perhaps matching TRBD1 (5 bases). Deletions cut 7 bases from V and 7 bases from J, with 19 bases between. Germline assignment: CDR1 LNHDA and CDR2 SQIVND (reference sequence). This CDR3 has 14 amino acids. CDR3 sequence reads: CASKARVSPGTQYF. DNA of the CDR3: TGTGCCAGTAAGGCCAGGGTCTCTCCGGGGACCCAGTACTTC.

The rearrangement joins TRBV5-4 to TRBJ1-5; 9 bases map to TRBD1. The CDR3 is 15 residues long. Trimming at V came to 4 bases and at J to 4 bases, leaving 6 bases not matched to a gene. Germline lookup yields CDR1 SGHNT and CDR2 YYREEE (reference sequence). For the CDR3, the DNA is TGTGCCAGCAGCGAGGGACAGGGTAGGAATCAGCCCCAGCATTTT. Protein product: CASSEGQGRNQPQHF.

This chain links TRBV19 with TRBJ2-5; 13 bases fit TRBD2. Losses at the gene ends were 5 bases for V and 5 bases for J; bases not matched to a gene: 8. Per the germline V gene, CDR1 is LNHDA and CDR2 is SQIVND (reference sequence). This CDR3 has 16 residues. The CDR3 coding sequence is TGTGCCAGTAGTTCAACTAGCGGGAGGGCCGGTGAGACCCAGTACTTC. Amino acids: CASSSTSGRAGETQYF. The full variable domain, in which reference TRBV19 and TRBJ2-5 provide the parts outside the CDR3, is DGGITQSPKYLFRKEGQNVTLSCEQNLNHDAMYWYRQDPGQGLRLIYYSQIVNDFQKGDIAEGYSVSREKKESFPLTVTSAQKNPTAFYLCASSSTSGRAGETQYFGPGTRLLVL.

This chain's CDR3 is CASSEALQGAGEKLFF. The CDR3 DNA sequence: TGTGCCAGCAGTGAAGCGCTCCAGGGGGCTGGGGAAAAACTGTTTTTT. This chain joins TRBV6-1 and TRBJ1-4; 8 bases are shared with TRBD1. Losses at the gene ends were 0 bases for V and 8 bases for J; bases not matched to a gene: 8. Looked up from germline, CDR1 is MNHNS and CDR2 is SASEGT. There are 16 residues in the CDR3.

V is TRBV19 and J is TRBJ1-5; a weak D match, TRBD1 (5 bases). CDR1 is LNHDA, CDR2 SQIVND, per germline (reference sequence). The CDR3 contains 14 residues. V was shortened by 6 bases and J by 7 bases, with 16 bases between the two germline ends. CDR3 loop: CASRPSGEGQPQHF. CDR3 nucleotides: TGTGCCAGTAGGCCCTCGGGGGAAGGGCAGCCCCAGCATTTT.

The genes are TRBV6-1 and TRBJ1-2, with TRBD1 matching 9 bases. The CDR3 is 14 amino acids. The germline CDR1 and CDR2 sequences are MNHNS and SASEGT. With 5 bases clipped from V and 4 bases from J, the junction kept 5 bases outside the gene matches. The CDR3 nucleotides read TGTGCCAGCAGTCCACAGGGGGCTGTCTATGGCTACACCTTC. It translates to CASSPQGAVYGYTF.

The chain links TRBV6-4 to TRBJ1-2, with 10 bases that match TRBD1. V shed 5 bases, J shed 7 bases, and the junction held 4 bases outside the gene matches. The CDR3 totals 13 residues. Germline V gives CDR1 MRHNA, CDR2 SNTAGT. CDR3 in DNA: TGTGCCAGCAGTCGGGACAGGGGTTCTGGCTACACCTTC. Its protein product is CASSRDRGSGYTF.

The chain uses TRBV2 and TRBJ2-5; 8 bases agree with TRBD1. V was pared by 7 bases and J by 5 bases, with 6 bases of the junction left unmatched. Germline values: CDR1 SNHLY, CDR2 FYNNEI. The CDR3 length is 13 residues. In nucleotides, the CDR3 is TGTGCCAGCACCCGCAGGGGGCTTGAGACCCAGTACTTC. It is translated as CASTRRGLETQYF. The full variable domain, with the rest looked up from reference TRBV2 and TRBJ2-5, is EPEVTQTPSHQVTQMGQEVILRCVPISNHLYFYWYRQILGQKVEFLVSFYNNEISEKSEIFDDQFSVERPDGSNFTLKIRSTKLEDSAMYFCASTRRGLETQYFGPGTRLLVL.

The chain recombines TRBV5-4 with TRBJ1-1; tentative D call: TRBD1 (6 bases). There are 15 residues in the CDR3. Trimming left V 2 bases short and J 5 bases short, with 16 bases between. CDR1 is SGHNT, CDR2 YYREEE, per germline (reference sequence). The DNA of the CDR3 is TGTGCCAGCAGCTTCCCCAGGGGCGGTAGGACTGAAGCTTTCTTT. It yields the protein CASSFPRGGRTEAFF.

The chain combines TRBV30 with TRBJ2-3; D is possibly TRBD1 (5 bases). V lost 6 bases, J lost 2 bases, and 15 bases lay in between. This CDR3 has 14 residues. Per the germline V gene, CDR1 is GTSNPN and CDR2 is SVGIG (reference sequence). CDR3 DNA sequence: TGTGCCTGTAACCCCAGGGTAACCACAGATACGCAGTATTTT. Amino acids: CACNPRVTTDTQYF.

The DNA for the CDR3 is TGTGCCATCAGTGAGACTTGGACTAGCGGGAGGGTTGCCGGTGCTAGGGAGACCCAGTACTTC. Residues: CAISETWTSGRVAGARETQYF. The chain couples TRBV10-3 to TRBJ2-5, with 15 bases lining up with TRBD2. Trimming cost V 2 bases and J 5 bases; bases outside gene matches: 18. This CDR3 has 21 residues. Per germline, CDR1 ENHRY and CDR2 SYGVKD.

This chain connects TRBV5-1 to TRBJ2-1, with 10 bases matching TRBD1. The J segment lost 7 bases and the V segment lost 2 bases, leaving 6 bases of the junction unmatched. From germline, CDR1 is SGHRS and CDR2 YFSETQ. There are 15 residues in the CDR3. CDR3 protein: CASSLGQGVLNEQFF. In DNA form, the CDR3 reads TGCGCCAGCAGCTTAGGACAGGGGGTTTTAAATGAGCAGTTCTTC. The variable domain in full, with the rest retrieved from reference TRBV5-1 and TRBJ2-1, is KAGVTQTPRYLIKTRGQQVTLSCSPISGHRSVSWYQQTPGQGLQFLFEYFSETQRNKGNFPGRFSGRQFSNSRSEMNVSTLELGDSALYLCASSLGQGVLNEQFFGPGTRLTVL.

The rearrangement links TRBV6-4 to TRBJ2-1; D may be TRBD1 (5 bases). This CDR3 is 13 amino acids long. Per the germline V gene, CDR1 is MRHNA and CDR2 is SNTAGT. Trimming took off 6 bases at V and 9 bases at J, with 15 bases between the two ends. The DNA of the CDR3 is TGTGCCAGCAGCGTGTCCCCCCAGGGTGAGCAGTTCTTC. Encoded protein: CASSVSPQGEQFF.

The CDR3 loop reads CASSRDRGDEQYF. Here the CDR3 DNA reads TGTGCCAGCAGTCGGGACAGGGGTGATGAGCAGTACTTC. The chain combines TRBV6-1 with TRBJ2-7; 10 positions match TRBD1. The CDR3 is 13 amino acids. Germline values: CDR1 MNHNS, CDR2 SASEGT. V lost 5 bases and J lost 7; bases outside the gene matches: 5.

The chain employs TRBV6-5 and TRBJ2-7, with D possibly TRBD2 on 6 matching bases. This CDR3 is built from 15 residues. CDR1 is MNHEY and CDR2 is SVGAGI in the germline V gene. Trimming took off 5 bases at V and 0 bases at J, with 14 bases between the two ends. This chain's CDR3 is CASSTGDFYSYEQYF. The DNA for the CDR3 is TGTGCCAGCAGTACCGGGGACTTCTACTCCTACGAGCAGTACTTC.

This chain links TRBV10-3 with TRBJ2-3; TRBD2 aligns across 7 bases. The CDR3 spans 16 residues. Unmatched junction bases numbered 16, after V lost 7 bases and J lost 6 bases. The germline CDR1 and CDR2 sequences are ENHRY and SYGVKD. Here the CDR3 DNA reads TGTGCCATCACCGCCCGCCCCCCTGGGGAGGGCGATACGCAGTATTTT. Translation: CAITARPPGEGDTQYF.

The chain employs TRBV30 and TRBJ1-1, with TRBD1 as a possible D gene (5 bases). The CDR3 contains 13 residues. V was cut by 0 bases and J by 7 bases, with 12 bases left in between. Germline V gene data show CDR1 as GTSNPN and CDR2 as SVGIG (reference sequence). The DNA of the CDR3 is TGTGCCTGGAGTGTACGGGGGGGAGTTGAAGCTTTCTTT. Amino acid sequence: CAWSVRGGVEAFF.

The CDR3 DNA reads TGTGCCAGCGGTACAGGGGTAATGGGGTTTGGTGGACAGTTCTTC. Translation: CASGTGVMGFGGQFF. The rearrangement links TRBV2 to TRBJ2-1; TRBD1 aligns across 7 bases. Trimming removed 8 bases from V and 13 bases from J; junction bases left unmatched: 20. The V gene's germline CDR1 is SNHLY and CDR2 FYNNEI. The CDR3 is 15 amino acids.

A remark on this clone: This CDR3 is also generated by other DNA sequences in the sample. This chain connects TRBV30 to TRBJ2-7; D is possibly TRBD1 (6 bases). The CDR3 has 11 amino acids. Trimming shortened V by 8 bases and J by 10 bases, and 18 bases separated the two germline ends. CDR1 and CDR2 from the germline V gene are GTSNPN and SVGIG (reference sequence). The CDR3 loop reads CAGRGQTNQYF. The CDR3 DNA reads TGTGCCGGAAGAGGACAGACGAACCAGTACTTC.

The gene calls are TRBV30 and TRBJ2-1; 11 bases fit TRBD2. There are 15 residues in the CDR3. Per germline, CDR1 GTSNPN and CDR2 SVGIG (reference sequence). Trimming removed 2 bases from V and 9 bases from J; junction bases left unmatched: 9. CDR3 amino acids: CAWSQLAGVRSEQFF. DNA of the CDR3: TGTGCCTGGAGTCAACTAGCGGGAGTTCGCAGTGAGCAGTTCTTC.

The CDR3 DNA reads as TGTGCCGTGTGGCAGGGGGGAGAAAAACTGTTTTTT. It codes for CAVWQGGEKLFF. The chain uses TRBV7-8 and TRBJ1-4; the match to TRBD1 covers 7 bases. The germline CDR1 and CDR2 sequences are SGHVS and FQNEAQ. CDR3 length equals 12 residues. With 11 bases clipped from V and 8 bases from J, the junction kept 8 bases outside the gene matches.